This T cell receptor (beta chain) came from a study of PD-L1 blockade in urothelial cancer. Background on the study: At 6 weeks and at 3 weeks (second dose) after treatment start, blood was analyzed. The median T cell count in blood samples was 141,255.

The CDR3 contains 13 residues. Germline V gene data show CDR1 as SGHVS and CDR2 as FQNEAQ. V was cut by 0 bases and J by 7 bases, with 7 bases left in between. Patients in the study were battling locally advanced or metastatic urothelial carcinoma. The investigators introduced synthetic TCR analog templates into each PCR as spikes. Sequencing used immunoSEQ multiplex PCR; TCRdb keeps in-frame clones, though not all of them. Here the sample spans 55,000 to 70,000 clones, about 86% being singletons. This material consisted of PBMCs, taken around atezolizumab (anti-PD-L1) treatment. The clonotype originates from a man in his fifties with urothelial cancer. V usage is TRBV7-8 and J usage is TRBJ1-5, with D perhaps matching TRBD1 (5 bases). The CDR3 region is CASSLAGGQPQHF. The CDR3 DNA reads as TGTGCCAGCAGCTTAGCGGGGGGGCAGCCCCAGCATTTT.